A single sample gave rise to the 27 T cell receptor beta chains below, sequenced in a study of T cell changes during pregnancy in multiple sclerosis. Generated by immunoSEQ multiplex PCR, the TCRdb table keeps only in-frame clones and is missing some. The sample yields about 110,000 clones, around 93% seen once. The sequencing used peripheral blood, collected after pregnancy. These receptors originate from a female donor with multiple sclerosis, enrolled in a pregnancy study.

The chain has TRBV5-8 and TRBJ2-1; TRBD1 might be the D (6 bases). The CDR3 runs to 16 residues. V was shortened by 1 base and J by 3 bases, with 14 bases between the two germline ends. Germline assignment: CDR1 SGHTS and CDR2 YDEGEE. CDR3 DNA: TGTGCCAGCAGCTTGTATAAGGGGGTCGGCTACAATGAGCAGTTCTTC. Residues: CASSLYKGVGYNEQFF.

This chain uses TRBV5-4 with TRBJ1-4; no firm D call. CDR3 size: 15 residues. V was shortened by 1 base and J by 7 bases, with 14 bases between the two germline ends. CDR1 and CDR2 (germline): SGHNT, YYREEE (reference sequence). CDR3 sequence (DNA): TGTGCCAGCAGCTTGTACGGGGAGATCGGTGAAAAACTGTTTTTT. It specifies CASSLYGEIGEKLFF.

A single count supports this clone. The V call is TRBV2, the J call TRBJ2-2; TRBD1 matches at 8 bases. V trimming: 6 bases; J trimming: 5 bases; junction bases outside the gene matches: 5. CDR3 length: 14 residues. Germline V gives CDR1 SNHLY, CDR2 FYNNEI. The CDR3 nucleotides are TGTGCCAGCAGCCAGGGGGCGCAAACCGGGGAGCTGTTTTTT. Translation: CASSQGAQTGELFF.

The chain uses TRBV10-3 and TRBJ1-2; the D is unclear. The V gene's germline CDR1 is ENHRY and CDR2 SYGVKD. The CDR3 covers 12 residues. V shed 9 bases and J shed 4 bases, with 12 bases lying between them. CDR3 in amino acids: CAIGGPGYGYTF. CDR3 coding DNA: TGTGCCATAGGAGGGCCAGGCTATGGCTACACCTTC.

This rearrangement joins TRBV2 to TRBJ1-2; 7 nucleotides agree with TRBD1. The CDR3 totals 14 residues. The V gene's germline CDR1 is SNHLY and CDR2 FYNNEI. V was clipped by 8 bases and J by 7 bases; unmatched bases: 13. The CDR3, as DNA: TGTGCCAGCGCGTCGTGGCAGGGGGAAGTTGGCTACACCTTC. This encodes CASASWQGEVGYTF. Using reference TRBV2 and TRBJ1-2 for the parts outside the CDR3, the full variable domain is EPEVTQTPSHQVTQMGQEVILRCVPISNHLYFYWYRQILGQKVEFLVSFYNNEISEKSEIFDDQFSVERPDGSNFTLKIRSTKLEDSAMYFCASASWQGEVGYTFGSGTRLTVV.

This chain links TRBV20-1 with TRBJ2-7, with D possibly being TRBD1 (5 bases). There are 11 residues in the CDR3. V was cut by 6 bases and J by 2 bases, with 8 bases left in between. Germline V gene lookup returns CDR1 DFQATT and CDR2 SNEGSKA (reference sequence). The DNA for the CDR3 is TGCAGTGCCACAGGACCCTACGAGCAGTACTTC. Translating it yields CSATGPYEQYF.

The V gene is TRBV27, the J gene TRBJ1-2; D ambiguous. The CDR3 has 14 amino acids. Germline V lookup: CDR1 MNHEY, CDR2 SMNVEV (reference sequence). The V end lost 5 bases, the J end lost 0 bases, and 10 bases lay between the germline ends. CDR3 in DNA: TGTGCCAGCAGTCCCTACACAGCTAACTATGGCTACACCTTC. This translates into CASSPYTANYGYTF.

The rearrangement links TRBV10-1 to TRBJ2-1; D gene ambiguous. The CDR3 loop spans 15 amino acids. Germline V CDR1 and CDR2: WNHNN, SYGVQD (reference sequence). With 0 bases removed from V and 0 bases from J, the gap between germline ends came to 6 bases. This chain's CDR3 is CASSESLVSYNEQFF. The CDR3 DNA sequence: TGCGCCAGCAGTGAGTCGCTAGTCTCCTACAATGAGCAGTTCTTC.

J is TRBJ2-1 and V is TRBV5-6, with 9 positions matching TRBD2. With V trimmed by 1 base and J by 3 bases, 14 bases remained unmatched. This CDR3 has 19 amino acids. Germline V lookup: CDR1 SGHDT, CDR2 YYEEEE. The CDR3 DNA reads as TGTGCCAGCAGCTTGAGTGGGCCTAGCGGGGAAACCCTCTACAATGAGCAGTTCTTC. Translation gives CASSLSGPSGETLYNEQFF.

This clone occurred a few times. The rearrangement uses TRBV19 and TRBJ1-1; 7 bases fit TRBD1. V lost 5 bases to trimming and J lost 3 bases; unmatched junction nucleotides: 3. CDR1 is LNHDA and CDR2 is SQIVND in the germline V gene (reference sequence). CDR3 size: 13 residues. CDR3 loop: CASSRTGYTEAFF. The CDR3 region has the DNA TGTGCCAGTAGTCGGACAGGTTACACTGAAGCTTTCTTT.

The rearrangement uses TRBV15 and TRBJ1-2; 10 nucleotides line up with TRBD1. Per the germline V gene, CDR1 is LNHNV and CDR2 is YYDKDF (reference sequence). The CDR3 sequence is 15 residues long. After removal of 5 bases from V and 0 bases from J, the junction contained 3 bases not matched to a gene. CDR3 protein: CATSRTGGTNYGYTF. The CDR3 DNA is TGTGCCACCAGCCGGACAGGGGGGACTAACTATGGCTACACCTTC.

This chain joins TRBV11-2 and TRBJ2-2, with D perhaps matching TRBD1 (6 bases). V lost 4 bases and J 4 bases, leaving 16 bases between the germline ends. CDR3 length: 16 amino acids. Germline CDR1 is SGHAT and CDR2 is FQNNGV. The CDR3 sequence is CASSYLGGGFTGELFF. CDR3 in DNA: TGTGCCAGCAGCTACTTAGGTGGGGGCTTCACCGGGGAGCTGTTTTTT.

The chain recombines TRBV7-9 with TRBJ1-1; a possible D gene is TRBD1 (5 bases). CDR3 size: 17 residues. The V and J ends lost 5 bases and 1 base respectively, with 20 bases between them. Germline CDR1 and CDR2: SEHNR and FQNEAQ (reference sequence). Here the CDR3 DNA reads TGTGCCAGCAGCCCCCTAAGAGGGGCGGGATGGAACACTGAAGCTTTCTTT. As protein: CASSPLRGAGWNTEAFF.

The chain uses TRBV7-9 and TRBJ1-2, with 11 bases matching TRBD1. The CDR3 covers 17 residues. Per germline, CDR1 SEHNR and CDR2 FQNEAQ (reference sequence). V dropped 1 base and J dropped 3; count of bases not matched to a gene: 7. The CDR3 DNA reads TGTGCCAGCAGCTTAGGCGGACAGGGGGCAAAAGACTATGGCTACACCTTC. Translating gives CASSLGGQGAKDYGYTF.

The V and J genes are TRBV7-9 and TRBJ2-5; tentative D call: TRBD1 (5 bases). The CDR3 contains 15 residues. The V gene lost 4 bases and the J gene lost 0 bases, with 12 bases spanning the gap. The V gene's germline CDR1 is SEHNR and CDR2 FQNEAQ (reference sequence). CDR3 DNA sequence: TGTGCCAGCAGCTCAAATAGACAGTACCAAGAGACCCAGTACTTC. Translation gives CASSSNRQYQETQYF.

The chain carries TRBV9 and TRBJ2-7; D possibly corresponds to TRBD1 (6 bases). The CDR3 sequence is 16 residues long. Germline V gives CDR1 SGDLS, CDR2 YYNGEE. Deletions cut 3 bases from V and 2 bases from J, with 18 bases between. The CDR3 loop is CASSDRPGTRPYEQYF. The CDR3 DNA follows: TGTGCCAGCAGCGACCGCCCCGGGACACGACCCTACGAGCAGTACTTC.

The chain has TRBV2 and TRBJ1-5; D remains unclear. CDR1 and CDR2 from the germline V gene are SNHLY and FYNNEI. The ends were cut back, 1 base at V and 4 bases at J, with 8 bases in the middle. The CDR3 consists of 14 residues. The CDR3 loop reads CASSEGSMNQPQHF. The CDR3 DNA follows: TGTGCCAGCAGTGAAGGGTCTATGAATCAGCCCCAGCATTTT.

This chain joins TRBV5-1 and TRBJ1-2; 7 bases match TRBD1. CDR1 and CDR2 from the germline V gene are SGHRS and YFSETQ. Unmatched junction bases numbered 2, after V lost 3 bases and J lost 0 bases. CDR3 length: 14 residues. The CDR3, as DNA: TGCGCCAGCAGCTCCGACAGGGCTAACTATGGCTACACCTTC. Its protein product is CASSSDRANYGYTF.

The chain links TRBV7-2 to TRBJ1-6; maybe TRBD1 (5 bases). Trimming cost V 5 bases and J 10 bases, with 18 bases left between them. Germline CDR1 and CDR2: SGHTA and FQGNSA. The CDR3 runs to 15 residues. Written as DNA, the CDR3 is TGTGCCAGCAGCCCAAGTCCAGCGGGGGGATCACCCCTCCACTTT. Residues: CASSPSPAGGSPLHF.

The V gene is TRBV28, the J gene TRBJ1-1, with 7 bases lining up with TRBD1. The V gene end was trimmed by 5 bases and the J gene end by 4 bases; junction bases not matched to a gene: 4. Germline CDR1 reads MDHEN; CDR2 reads SYDVKM. The CDR3 totals 13 residues. The CDR3 DNA reads as TGTGCCAGCAGTCACAGGGGAGGCACTGAAGCTTTCTTT. Amino acid sequence: CASSHRGGTEAFF.

The V call is TRBV29-1, the J call TRBJ2-1; tentative D call: TRBD1 (5 bases). Germline CDR1 reads SQVTM; CDR2 reads ANQGSEA. This CDR3 region has 13 residues. V dropped 4 bases and J dropped 6 bases, with 13 bases sitting between them. DNA for the CDR3: TGCAGCGTTGCTATGGGGCTGGGCAATGAGCAGTTCTTC. Its protein is CSVAMGLGNEQFF.

V gene TRBV27 combines with J gene TRBJ2-7, with TRBD1 as a possible D gene (5 bases). Germline CDR1 MNHEY, CDR2 SMNVEV (reference sequence). The V end lost 6 bases, the J end lost 3 bases, and 12 bases lay between the germline ends. There are 13 residues in the CDR3. CDR3 protein: CASSRQGVYEQYF. As DNA, the CDR3 is TGTGCCAGCAGCCGGCAAGGGGTCTACGAGCAGTACTTC.

The J gene is TRBJ2-1, the V gene TRBV9; D possibly corresponds to TRBD2 (7 bases). The CDR3 has 17 amino acids. The germline gives CDR1 SGDLS, CDR2 YYNGEE. With 0 bases removed from V and 0 bases from J, the gap between germline ends came to 13 bases. In DNA form, the CDR3 reads TGTGCCAGCAGCGTAGGAGGGGGGGTGAACTCCTACAATGAGCAGTTCTTC. The encoded protein is CASSVGGGVNSYNEQFF.

The chain combines TRBV5-6 with TRBJ1-1; 8 positions agree with TRBD1. The CDR3 extends over 14 amino acids. V lost 4 bases to trimming and J lost 5 bases; unmatched junction nucleotides: 7. The germline CDR1 and CDR2 sequences are SGHDT and YYEEEE. CDR3 protein: CASSGDRGATEAFF. The CDR3 DNA reads TGTGCCAGCAGCGGAGACAGGGGTGCAACTGAAGCTTTCTTT.

The chain employs TRBV5-1 and TRBJ2-3, with D possibly being TRBD2 (5 bases). V lost 0 bases and J 1 base, leaving 6 bases between the germline ends. Germline loops: CDR1 SGHRS, CDR2 YFSETQ. This CDR3 has 14 residues. CDR3: CASSLAGGTDTQYF. The CDR3 coding sequence is TGCGCCAGCAGCTTGGCCGGGGGCACAGATACGCAGTATTTT.

V gene TRBV5-4 combines with J gene TRBJ2-7; tentatively, D is TRBD1 (6 bases). The CDR3 has 15 amino acids. Germline V gives CDR1 SGHNT, CDR2 YYREEE (reference sequence). V was clipped by 4 bases and J by 6 bases, with 20 bases between them. In DNA, the CDR3 is TGTGCCAGCAGCAAACAAGGCACAGGGTTGATCGAGCAGTACTTC. Amino acid sequence: CASSKQGTGLIEQYF.

This clone was detected once. The rearrangement uses TRBV28 and TRBJ2-4, with D possibly matching TRBD1 (5 bases). V was clipped by 4 bases and J by 0 bases, with 13 bases between them. Germline V gene lookup returns CDR1 MDHEN and CDR2 SYDVKM. The CDR3 has 16 amino acids. CDR3 sequence: CASSYLGALAKNIQYF. The CDR3 DNA reads as TGTGCCAGCAGTTACTTAGGGGCATTAGCCAAAAACATTCAGTACTTC.